Below are 19 T cell receptor beta chains sequenced from a single sample in a study of blood T cell repertoires in COVID-19. The protocol was immunoSEQ multiplex PCR, while the TCRdb copy is restricted to in-frame clones and leaves out a portion. The profile shows about 54,000 clones, around 86% of them singletons. The specimen was peripheral blood. The receptors shown here come from a man in his fifties with active COVID-19.

The rearrangement links TRBV28 to TRBJ1-1, with D possibly being TRBD1 (6 bases). This CDR3 comprises 11 residues. Germline CDR1 reads MDHEN; CDR2 reads SYDVKM. V lost 2 bases and J 9 bases, leaving 7 bases between the germline ends. The CDR3 spells CASSLGQKAFF. The CDR3 bases are TGTGCCAGCAGTTTAGGACAGAAAGCTTTCTTT.

This sequence joins TRBV6-2 or TRBV6-3 and TRBJ2-5; a weak D match, TRBD1 (5 bases). V was shortened by 1 base and J by 3 bases, with 9 bases between the two germline ends. This CDR3 contains 14 residues. From germline, CDR1 is MNHEY and CDR2 SVGEGT. This CDR3 reads CASSYYGQKETQYF. CDR3 nucleotides: TGTGCCAGCAGTTACTATGGACAAAAAGAGACCCAGTACTTC.

The chain carries TRBV7-9 and TRBJ1-3; D gene unclear. The ends were cut back, 6 bases at V and 7 bases at J, with 22 bases in the middle. The CDR3 has 16 residues. Per germline, CDR1 SEHNR and CDR2 FQNEAQ (reference sequence). CDR3 in amino acids: CASSSPGSSRGNTIYF. The CDR3 nucleotides read TGTGCCAGCAGTTCACCCGGGTCTTCCCGTGGGAACACCATATATTTT. Full variable domain (outside the CDR3, taken from reference TRBV7-9 and TRBJ1-3): DTGVSQNPRHKITKRGQNVTFRCDPISEHNRLYWYRQTLGQGPEFLTYFQNEAQLEKSRLLSDRFSAERPKGSFSTLEIQRTEQGDSAMYLCASSSPGSSRGNTIYFGEGSWLTVV.

The chain recombines TRBV5-1 with TRBJ1-1; 7 bases line up with TRBD1. Germline V gene sequence: CDR1 SGHRS, CDR2 YFSETQ. The ends lost 3 bases at V and 4 bases at J; junction bases unmatched: 15. The CDR3 spans 17 residues. CDR3 nucleotide sequence: TGCGCCAGCAGCTACACAGGGGCCGATGGCGCCGGCACTGAAGCTTTCTTT. This sequence encodes CASSYTGADGAGTEAFF.

In this sample, this clone turned up a few times. The chain is built from TRBV28 and TRBJ1-1; 9 bases agree with TRBD1. The CDR3 contains 12 residues. After removal of 6 bases from V and 9 bases from J, the junction contained 5 bases not matched to a gene. Looked up from germline, CDR1 is MDHEN and CDR2 is SYDVKM. CDR3 amino acids: CASRLQGAQAFF. Written as DNA, the CDR3 is TGTGCCAGCAGGCTACAGGGGGCGCAAGCTTTCTTT.

The chain employs TRBV5-6 and TRBJ2-3, with 9 nucleotides matching TRBD2. The CDR3 contains 15 residues. V lost 4 bases to trimming and J lost 2 bases; unmatched junction nucleotides: 5. The germline CDR1 and CDR2 sequences are SGHDT and YYEEEE. CDR3 protein: CASSPGLAFTDTQYF. CDR3 bases: TGTGCCAGCAGCCCCGGACTAGCGTTCACAGATACGCAGTATTTT.

This chain connects TRBV28 to TRBJ2-7, with TRBD2 matching 12 bases. Germline V gene sequence: CDR1 MDHEN, CDR2 SYDVKM. The V gene end was trimmed by 10 bases and the J gene end by 7 bases; junction bases not matched to a gene: 11. There are 14 residues in the CDR3. CDR3 residues: CATIGLAGPGEQYF. DNA of the CDR3: TGTGCCACCATCGGACTAGCGGGACCCGGGGAGCAGTACTTC.

This clone has a single count. V usage is TRBV28 and J usage is TRBJ2-1; 12 bases match TRBD1. This CDR3 has 17 residues. CDR1 MDHEN and CDR2 SYDVKM come from the germline V gene. Unmatched junction bases numbered 19, after V lost 11 bases and J lost 8 bases. The CDR3, as DNA: TGTGCCCATGGGACAGGGGGCGCGCGAGCGGGAAGGTATGAGCAGTTCTTC. Translation gives CAHGTGGARAGRYEQFF.

The genes are TRBV10-1 and TRBJ2-1; perhaps TRBD2 as D (6 bases). Germline CDR1 WNHNN, CDR2 SYGVQD (reference sequence). Deletions cut 9 bases from V and 7 bases from J, with 31 bases between. The CDR3 has 18 residues. The CDR3 here is CARAGPKLIGGHGNEQFF. CDR3 nucleotides: TGCGCCAGGGCGGGACCCAAATTGATAGGAGGTCATGGGAATGAGCAGTTCTTC.

V is TRBV28 and J is TRBJ1-6, with TRBD1 identical over 7 bases. Germline values: CDR1 MDHEN, CDR2 SYDVKM. This CDR3 is 18 amino acids long. J was trimmed by 10 bases and V by 2 bases; bases with no gene match: 17. The CDR3 protein is CASSLRTGFHSSLSPLHF. In DNA, the CDR3 is TGTGCCAGCAGTTTAAGGACAGGATTCCATTCATCATTGTCACCCCTCCACTTT.

V gene TRBV5-1 combines with J gene TRBJ2-7, with D tentatively TRBD2 (6 bases). The ends were cut back, 4 bases at V and 3 bases at J, with 14 bases in the middle. Per germline, CDR1 SGHRS and CDR2 YFSETQ. This CDR3 is built from 14 residues. DNA for the CDR3: TGCGCCAGCAGCCGGGACGGAGGGGACTACGAGCAGTACTTC. This gives the protein CASSRDGGDYEQYF.

This chain uses TRBV7-6 with TRBJ2-3; D perhaps matches TRBD1 (6 bases). This CDR3 contains 14 residues. Per germline, CDR1 SGHVS and CDR2 FNYEAQ. V was cut by 4 bases and J by 9 bases, with 17 bases left in between. The CDR3 reads CASSSAQGSETQYF. CDR3 sequence (DNA): TGTGCCAGCAGCTCAGCACAGGGTTCCGAAACGCAGTATTTT.

The rearrangement uses TRBV29-1 and TRBJ2-1; 8 nucleotides agree with TRBD1. Germline V gene sequence: CDR1 SQVTM, CDR2 ANQGSEA. Trimming took 6 bases from V and 7 from J; bases not matched to a gene: 11. The CDR3 is 14 residues long. The DNA for the CDR3 is TGCAGCGTGGGGAGACAGGGGACCAGGAATGAGCAGTTCTTC. This encodes CSVGRQGTRNEQFF.

The CDR3 region is CAISPGGRKLAGAGDEQYF. CDR3 nucleotide sequence: TGTGCCATCAGCCCCGGCGGGAGGAAACTAGCGGGAGCGGGTGACGAGCAGTACTTC. The chain recombines TRBV10-3 with TRBJ2-7; TRBD2 matches at 11 bases. The germline V gene encodes CDR1 ENHRY and CDR2 SYGVKD. This CDR3 is 19 amino acids long. Germline trimming cut 6 bases from V and 5 bases from J; bases unmatched to any gene: 21.

The rearrangement joins TRBV5-1 to TRBJ2-5; TRBD1 aligns across 8 bases. Germline V gene data show CDR1 as SGHRS and CDR2 as YFSETQ. The CDR3 spans 13 residues. V shed 4 bases, J shed 5 bases, and the junction held 4 bases outside the gene matches. CDR3 protein: CASSPTGVETQYF. In nucleotides, the CDR3 is TGCGCCAGCAGCCCGACAGGGGTGGAGACCCAGTACTTC.

This clone was picked up one time. The rearrangement joins TRBV28 to TRBJ2-7; TRBD2 agrees at 7 bases. Germline loops: CDR1 MDHEN, CDR2 SYDVKM. CDR3 length: 15 amino acids. Trimming cost V 3 bases and J 1 base; bases outside gene matches: 6. In DNA form, the CDR3 reads TGTGCCAGCAGTTTGCAACGAGCGGGGTCCTACGAGCAGTACTTC. Translating gives CASSLQRAGSYEQYF.

The genes are TRBV29-1 and TRBJ2-3; TRBD2 is a possible D gene (6 bases). CDR3 length: 13 amino acids. The V gene's germline CDR1 is SQVTM and CDR2 ANQGSEA. The germline V and J ends were trimmed by 4 bases and 2 bases, with 10 bases remaining between them. Here the CDR3 DNA reads TGCAGCGTTGTTGGCGGGGACACAGATACGCAGTATTTT. Translating gives CSVVGGDTDTQYF.

This chain joins TRBV3-1 (or the pseudogene TRBV3-2) and TRBJ1-2; 8 bases agree with TRBD1. With 2 bases clipped from V and 2 bases from J, the junction kept 13 bases outside the gene matches. In germline, CDR1 is LGHDT, CDR2 YNNKEL (reference sequence). The CDR3 has 18 residues. Here the CDR3 DNA reads TGTGCCAGCAGCCAACCTACTGGGGGTACAGGGGGAAACTATGGCTACACCTTC. Its protein product is CASSQPTGGTGGNYGYTF.

This clone was seen only once. The chain recombines TRBV5-1 with TRBJ2-7; tentative D call: TRBD2 (8 bases). V was cut by 0 bases and J by 9 bases, with 16 bases left in between. This CDR3 comprises 14 residues. Germline assignment: CDR1 SGHRS and CDR2 YFSETQ. CDR3: CASSLAGDSGGQYF. CDR3 nucleotide sequence: TGCGCCAGCAGCTTGGCCGGGGACAGCGGGGGGCAGTACTTC.